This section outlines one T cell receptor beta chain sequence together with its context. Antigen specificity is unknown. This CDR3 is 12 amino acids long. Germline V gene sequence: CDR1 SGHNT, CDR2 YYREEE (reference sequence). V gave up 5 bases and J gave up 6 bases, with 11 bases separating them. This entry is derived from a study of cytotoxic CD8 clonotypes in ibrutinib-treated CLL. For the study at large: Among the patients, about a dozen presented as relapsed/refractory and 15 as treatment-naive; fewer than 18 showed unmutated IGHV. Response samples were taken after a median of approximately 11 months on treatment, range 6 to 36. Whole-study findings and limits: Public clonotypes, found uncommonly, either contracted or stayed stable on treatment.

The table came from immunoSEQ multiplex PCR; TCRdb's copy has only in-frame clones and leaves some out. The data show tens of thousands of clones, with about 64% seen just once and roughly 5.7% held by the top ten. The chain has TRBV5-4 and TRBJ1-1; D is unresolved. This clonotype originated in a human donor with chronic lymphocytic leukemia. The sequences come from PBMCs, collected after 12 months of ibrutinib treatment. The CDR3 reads CASSSGRAEAFF. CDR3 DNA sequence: TGTGCCAGCAGTTCGGGAAGGGCTGAAGCTTTCTTT.